This T cell receptor (beta chain) was captured by sequencing in a study of cytomegalovirus exposure and HLA in healthy donors (dated by TCRdb to about 2017). About the investigation overall: In an earlier analysis of under 750 of the donors, under 300 Gb of sequence data and 100 million or so unique TCR beta sequences from roughly 180 million T cells were reported. To predict cytomegalovirus infection status, the study brought together high-throughput TCR immunosequencing, statistical association of individual TCRs with disease status, and machine learning. Roughly 300 gigabases of sequencing data and tens of millions of unique TCR sequences were included in an early release covering roughly 700 HLA-typed donors. Class I and class II HLA loci were covered by the typing at four-digit resolution. In a later analysis, previously published TCR beta repertoires from fewer than 750 donors were re-analyzed and high-resolution HLA genotyping was added so that TCR occurrence patterns could be studied. In addition to the first cohort of approximately 670 subjects, a separate validation cohort of 130 or so different subjects was used. Rather than using new phenotypic data, the later analysis identified candidate immune exposures from TCR beta sequences and from how often those sequences occurred across donors. Of the 398 genotyped donors, more than 75% were placed in the genetic ancestry cluster associated with self-reported Caucasian donors. An earlier analysis of around 580 of the donors used high-throughput TCR beta sequencing to judge whether each TCR beta V gene segment behaved as functional or pseudogenic. Five DR-DQ haplotypes were handled as single units for association and clustering because linkage in the cohort was strong. The study aimed to test whether cataloging public T cell receptors could reveal signatures of past pathogen exposure. Donor age, sex, ethnicity and CMV serostatus were collected together with the repertoire data. Among almost 400 genotyped donors of the cohort, an average of roughly 240,000 unique TCR beta nucleotide sequences were sequenced per donor, roughly a sixth of them non-productive. A later genetic analysis took genome-wide SNP genotypes for 398 of the 666 donors and used that subset as a discovery cohort. Using immunosequencing, the study profiled T cell repertoires from 666 subjects and related those repertoires to cytomegalovirus serostatus. Typing coverage varied by locus: roughly 629-640 donors for A, B, C, DRB1 and DQB1; 500 to 550 for DQA1; some 610 for DPA1; fewer than 480 for DPB1. All discovery cohort repertoires had been generated on a single sequencing platform. General conclusions and limits of the study: Specific HLA alleles were associated with 15,000 to 20,000 TCR beta sequences at a false discovery rate of 0.05 in a later analysis. Several of the top co-occurrence clusters appeared to be linked to parvovirus B19, influenza, CMV and Epstein-Barr virus, according to a later analysis. Because HLA typing was unavailable for some donors at each locus, only the typed subset was used in association tests. According to a later analysis, most CMV-associated TCR beta chains appeared to be HLA-restricted, and the HLA associations seemed to be driven largely by CMV exposure. A later genetic analysis associated a missense DCLRE1C variant with V-gene and J-gene trimming of TCR beta chains, and an independent cohort replicated the association. The classifier was reported to diagnose cytomegalovirus status with high specificity and sensitivity in both the original cohort and the validation cohort. This cohort had only TCR beta chains sequenced, and the lack of alpha or paired-chain data limited which features could be detected. A further reported finding was that TCR beta sequences accurately predicted the HLA-A and HLA-B alleles for most subjects in the first cohort. The only immune exposure information available for the cohort was CMV serostatus. In a later analysis, the rate of TCR association differed among HLA loci, with DRB1 alleles having the most associated TCRs and HLA-C alleles having the fewest. Some IMGT-functional V segments, including TRBV6-2 and TRBV6-3, could not be told apart with the 87-base-pair reads, so those segments were excluded. Compared with the roughly 700-donor mean, donors in an Asian-associated ancestry cluster had fewer N-insertions in productive TCRs, according to a later genetic analysis. Linkage disequilibrium might explain the correlated functional status among segregating V segments, but an unknown experimental factor could not be excluded. A cluster of highly shared sequence variants was judged likely to be a technical artifact of the sequencing pipeline. According to the authors, the approach could potentially be generalized to other disease states and immunological phenotypes. In the study, about 150 TCR beta chains were listed as associated with cytomegalovirus. In an earlier analysis of 587 of the donors, most TCR beta V segments appeared in productive rearrangements about 90% or about 30% of the time, broadly matching IMGT annotations. Most TCR sequences were seen in very few donors, while some public TCRs were found in many individuals. Assigning TCR associations to individual alleles was difficult when HLA alleles, especially DR and DQ, strongly co-occurred. Three of the identified cytomegalovirus-associated TCR beta chains were confirmed in vitro to be specific for cytomegalovirus antigens. Compared with equally common non-associated chains, HLA-associated TCR beta chains in a later analysis were more clonally expanded and had lower generation probabilities. Presence/absence analyses assumed roughly uniform sequencing depth across donors, an assumption that may not hold. Because counts were too low, under 20 rarely observed V segments, including chromosome 9 orphons, were left out of the earlier analysis of some 640 of the donors.

Points on this clone: No antigen is known for it. Within one base of it there is no much larger clone, and no base qualities were kept.

The cohort consisted of approximately 670 healthy bone marrow donors. At the time of sampling, all cohort members were nominally healthy, though unrecorded immune exposures were likely present. The donor was CMV seropositive and belonged to the group of 250 to 350 seropositive cohort members. Every donor gave a peripheral blood sample, and the peripheral blood mononuclear cells from that sample were used for TCR beta sequencing. The Qiagen DNeasy Blood Extraction Kit was used to extract genomic DNA from the blood cell samples. Library preparation was by the immunoSEQ multiplex PCR assay. The multiplex PCR relied on a mix of 60 forward primers for TCR Vbeta segments and 13 reverse primers for TCR Jbeta segments. The CDR3 region of rearranged TCR beta genes was amplified from genomic DNA by a multiplex PCR assay. The Illumina HiSeq System was used to sequence the amplified TCR beta libraries as 87-base-pair reads. From the authors' description of their analysis: A later analysis tallied roughly 76 million unique TCR beta chains across the roughly 610 repertoires, and 10 million to 11 million of those chains were shared by two or more donors. Raw reads were error-corrected and collapsed into unique sequences with a nearest-neighbor algorithm that merged closely related sequences to remove PCR and sequencing errors. CDR3 sequences were aligned to IMGT reference sequences to assign V, D and J gene segments. For a sequence to be retained, at least a six-nucleotide match to both a V gene segment and a J gene segment was required. Rearrangements were called productive when the CDR3 lacked stop codons and stayed in frame with V and J; all others were non-productive. CDR3 was defined by IMGT convention, running from the second conserved V-encoded cysteine to the conserved J-encoded phenylalanine. The earlier analysis of about 640 of the donors excluded any sequence lacking an unambiguous match to a single V gene segment. In an earlier analysis of several hundred of the donors, V segments were called functional above 56.7% productive rearrangements and were called segregating when the between-donor standard deviation exceeded 5%. A statistical classification framework was built for diagnosing cytomegalovirus status from the catalog of TCR beta chain sequences. In a later analysis, TCR nucleotide sequences were compared against IMGT/GENE-DB human TR gene sequences so that V and J genes could be assigned. Using the TCRdist pipeline, a later analysis assigned CDR3 sequences along with most-parsimonious VDJ recombination scenarios. In a later analysis, every TCR beta chain was defined by the combination of its CDR3 amino acid sequence and its V-gene family, and reads without a unique V-gene family were dropped. As a way to deal with suspected cross-contamination and a sequencing artifact, a later analysis dropped 500 to 700 nucleotide sequences that were highly shared and had low generation probability. A later analysis calculated a clonal expansion index for each public chain from normalized within-repertoire ranks of inferred template counts. In a later analysis, generation probabilities were computed with a VDJ recombination model fitted to out-of-frame rearrangements, and the resulting probabilities were checked against IGoR. A later analysis scored TCR-TCR, TCR-HLA and TCR-CMV co-occurrence with hypergeometric tests, applying a repertoire-size bias correction to TCR pairs. A later analysis estimated false discovery rates by permuting HLA or CMV assignments 20 times. In a later analysis, co-occurring TCRs were grouped using DBSCAN, and TCRdist sequence similarity was added for clustering within HLA-allele-positive subsets. For co-occurrence clustering, repertoires with fewer than 30,000 or more than 120,000 public chains were excluded, along with roughly 5 repertoires with anomalous nucleotide sharing. Here the immuneACCESS table is served through TCRdb, limited to in-frame sequences with V and J called. Missing clones are a known gap in these copies; in checked studies unresolved V genes cover under half, and the rest lacks a known reason. That table furnishes V, J and clone size, whereas the DNA furnished D and trimming. This sample has under 95,000 clones in its table, and 60% to 85% of those were observed once. 4% to 5.5% of the sample is in the top ten clones.

The CDR1 and CDR2 encoded by the germline V gene are SGHRS and YFSETQ. The CDR3 runs 15 amino acids, cysteine and phenylalanine included. The DNA shown is the 45-base CDR3, in frame from base 1. The V and J ends are trimmed by 4 bases and 7 bases, leaving 20 bases between them. The receptor was isolated from a man aged 30 to 45 in good health and CMV-seropositive. Material: PBMCs. The rearrangement joined TRBV5-1 to TRBJ2-5; the D gene is perhaps TRBD2, on 7 matching bases. The nucleotide sequence is TGCGCCAGCAGCAAGGACAGCGGGGCTCCAGGGACCCAGTACTTC. The translation is CASSKDSGAPGTQYF.